This TCR beta chain was obtained from a study of CD8+ T cells in alopecia areata. Overall study context: Treated patients took oral tofacitinib at 5 to 10 mg twice daily. Study-wide results and limits: Higher clonality and more expanded CD8+ clones appeared in lesional than normal scalp.

In regard to this clone: What it recognizes is unknown.

Investigators isolated RNA and reverse transcribed it into cDNA to act as the sequencing template. The method was immunoSEQ multiplex PCR; TCRdb's version includes in-frame clones alone and lacks a portion of them. The sample lists approximately 300,000 clones; roughly 50% were seen once. The treatment: oral pan-JAK inhibitor, 5-10 mg twice daily. The CDR3 has 15 amino acids. Germline V gene sequence: CDR1 GTSNPN, CDR2 SVGIG (reference sequence). V lost 4 bases and J lost 5, with 20 bases in between. V is TRBV30 and J is TRBJ2-5; tentatively, D is TRBD1 (6 bases). This TCR was recovered from a human donor with alopecia areata. This material consisted of CD4+ T cells sorted from blood, taken at week 24, from a patient treated with tofacitinib. The CDR3 DNA sequence: TGTGCCTGGACCGAGGGAACAGGGATTGGGGAGACCCAGTACTTC. This encodes CAWTEGTGIGETQYF.